This TCR beta chain was observed in a study of OX40 agonist ivuxolimab in advanced cancers. Turning to the study itself: Dose-escalation subjects each had hepatocellular carcinoma, melanoma, renal cell or head and neck cancer.

CDR3 size: 13 residues. Per the germline V gene, CDR1 is MNHEY and CDR2 is SMNVEV (reference sequence). With 3 bases removed from V and 12 bases from J, the gap between germline ends came to 14 bases. Points from the study as a whole: Clonal expansion was seen in CD4+ and CD8+ blood T cells by week 6 at 0.1 to 3.0 mg/kg.

Here immunoSEQ multiplex PCR was the method, and the copy in TCRdb shows in-frame clones only, minus some. Here the sample spans under 70,000 clones, around 90% being singletons. As regards this clone: The antigen is unknown.

Source: CD4+ or CD8+ T cells sorted from blood, taken in a trial of the OX40 agonist ivuxolimab. J is TRBJ1-4 and V is TRBV27; D is perhaps TRBD1 (5 bases). The source of this sequence is an adult with an advanced solid tumor such as melanoma, head and neck, liver or kidney cancer. CDR3 protein: CASSFGASEELFF. In nucleotides, the CDR3 is TGTGCCAGCAGTTTTGGGGCATCGGAGGAACTGTTTTTT.